The entry that follows covers one T cell receptor (beta chain) sequence. Its target is unknown. This record comes from a study of vaccination and CD4 T cells after COVID-19. For the study at large: Overlapping spike peptides of SARS-CoV-2, HCoV-NL63, HCoV-OC43 and HCoV-229E were used, and cells were stimulated with them.

Trimming cost V 2 bases and J 6 bases; bases outside gene matches: 11. Germline CDR1 reads SGHNT; CDR2 reads YENEEA. The CDR3 runs to 16 residues. Study results and caveats: SARS-CoV-2-reactive clonotypes rose nonsignificantly, with the median going from approximately 21 to 38.

Documented treatment: 10-day PBMC culture with coronavirus spike peptide pools or control peptides (ViraFEST assay). All positive PCR tests were dated between March and December 2020, predating US Alpha, Beta and Delta variants. Cultured CD4+ T-cell DNA underwent Oncomine TCR Beta short-read sequencing. TCRdb reprocessed the PCR reads with MiXCR, giving one entry per CDR3 protein. The sample carries around 14,000 distinct CDR3 sequences, 21% recorded once. The specimen sequenced was cultured CD4+ T cells from blood. V and J are TRBV11-3 and TRBJ2-7; TRBD1 agrees at 9 bases. The sequence came from a human donor with COVID-19. CDR3 loop: CASSLQKDRGKREQYF. In DNA, the CDR3 is TGTGCCAGCAGCTTACAGAAGGACAGGGGAAAGCGCGAGCAGTACTTC. Full variable domain (rest looked up from reference TRBV11-3 and TRBJ2-7): EAGVVQSPRYKIIEKKQPVAFWCNPISGHNTLYWYLQNLGQGPELLIRYENEEAVDDSQLPKDRFSAERLKGVDSTLKIQPAELGDSAVYLCASSLQKDRGKREQYFGPGTRLTVT.